This T cell receptor beta chain was documented in a study of T cell repertoires in cytomegalovirus infection. Across the whole study: Peptides in the study included HLA-C-restricted and HLA-B-restricted CMV epitopes. CMV infection and matching HLA type were both indicated by public TCR beta signatures.

The germline V and J ends were trimmed by 4 bases and 10 bases, with 25 bases remaining between them. Germline V lookup: CDR1 SGHVS, CDR2 FNYEAQ. This CDR3 is built from 17 residues. The study's findings and limits: There were carriers of CMV plus the relevant HLA, and cumulative public TCR beta family frequency identified them.

TCRdb recomputed calls from the reads with MiXCR, one row per CDR3 protein. Of approximately 50,000 distinct CDR3 sequences listed, more than 15% are singletons. As for this clonotype: Its antigen is still unknown.

Sample: CD8+ T cells from cultured PBMCs, taken from culture after CMV antigen stimulation. This rearrangement joins TRBV7-6 to TRBJ2-2; weak D call: TRBD2 (5 bases). This sequence was found in a human donor in good health (CMV status not recorded). Some clones in this sample may be carry-over from other donors' samples. CDR3 amino acids: CASSSDGRARGPVELFF. In DNA form, the CDR3 reads TGTGCCAGCAGCTCAGACGGTCGAGCGCGAGGGCCCGTGGAGCTGTTTTTT.